What follows are 25 T cell receptor beta chains derived from one specimen sequenced in a study of metastatic and nonmetastatic thyroid tumors. Thyroid surgery was preceded by no treatment in any patient. TCRdb reassembled clones from the PCR reads with MiXCR. The sample lists about 90,000 clones; roughly 8.6% were seen once. Input material: blood. The receptor source for this set is a female donor with papillary thyroid cancer or a benign thyroid nodule (not recorded which). Some clones in this sample may be carry-over from other donors' samples.

This clone was found many times. In nucleotides, the CDR3 is TGTGCCAGTAGTATGGCACAGGGAGGGAGTGAAAAACTGTTTTTT. Translation gives CASSMAQGGSEKLFF. The chain uses TRBV19 and TRBJ1-4; perhaps TRBD1 as D (6 bases). V was shortened by 3 bases and J by 7 bases, with 15 bases between the two germline ends. CDR1 and CDR2 (germline): LNHDA, SQIVND (reference sequence). The CDR3 is made up of 15 amino acids.

This clone was seen only a few times. In nucleotides, the CDR3 is TGTGCCAGCAGTGAATATAACACTGAAGCTTTCTTT. It is translated as CASSEYNTEAFF. The chain employs TRBV6-1 and TRBJ1-1, with D hard to call. The CDR3 loop spans 12 amino acids. Germline V CDR1 and CDR2: MNHNS, SASEGT. V lost 2 bases and J 2 bases, leaving 3 bases between the germline ends.

At least ten counts were recorded for this clone. The J gene is TRBJ2-2, the V gene TRBV5-8, with D possibly being TRBD1 (6 bases). V was clipped by 4 bases and J by 0 bases, with 13 bases between them. CDR3 length equals 16 residues. Germline CDR1 SGHTS, CDR2 YDEGEE. This chain's CDR3 is CASSGLGQTNTGELFF. The CDR3 DNA sequence: TGTGCCAGCAGCGGGTTAGGACAGACGAACACCGGGGAGCTGTTTTTT.

This clone occurred many times. The CDR3 DNA follows: TGCGCCAGCAGCCAAGTTATGGGACTAGCTCCAGATACGCAGTATTTT. It is translated as CASSQVMGLAPDTQYF. The V gene is TRBV4-1, the J gene TRBJ2-3; 9 nucleotides align to TRBD2. The CDR3 has 16 residues. Per germline, CDR1 MGHRA and CDR2 YSYEKL. V lost 1 base and J lost 4; bases outside the gene matches: 6.

This clone has a count of ten or more. The rearrangement links TRBV6-6 to TRBJ1-4, with D uncertain. V gave up 2 bases and J gave up 4 bases, with 8 bases separating them. The germline V gene has CDR1 MNHNY and CDR2 SVGAGI (reference sequence). CDR3 length: 14 residues. CDR3 in amino acids: CASSYTADNEKLFF. As DNA, the CDR3 is TGTGCCAGCAGTTACACGGCAGATAATGAAAAACTGTTTTTT.

The chain uses TRBV20-1 and TRBJ2-7; no reliable D call. Germline assignment: CDR1 DFQATT and CDR2 SNEGSKA (reference sequence). The CDR3 is made up of 16 amino acids. V gave up 0 bases and J gave up 0 bases, with 15 bases separating them. For the CDR3, the DNA is TGCAGTGCTAGAGATCCCGGCGCACTCAACTCCTACGAGCAGTACTTC. Residues: CSARDPGALNSYEQYF.

This clone was counted at least ten times. The chain has TRBV9 and TRBJ2-2; the match to TRBD2 covers 7 bases. Germline V gives CDR1 SGDLS, CDR2 YYNGEE. The CDR3 consists of 18 residues. The junction had 11 bases not matched to a gene; V was cut back by 1 base and J by 2 bases. CDR3 in DNA: TGTGCCAGCAGCGTATTTGAAGGGAGCGGGGCTAACACCGGGGAGCTGTTTTTT. It is translated as CASSVFEGSGANTGELFF. Full variable domain (rest looked up from reference TRBV9 and TRBJ2-2): DSGVTQTPKHLITATGQRVTLRCSPRSGDLSVYWYQQSLDQGLQFLIQYYNGEERAKGNILERFSAQQFPDLHSELNLSSLELGDSALYFCASSVFEGSGANTGELFFGEGSRLTVL.

This clone was seen repeatedly, ten times or more. The V call is TRBV19, the J call TRBJ1-1, with 7 bases that match TRBD1. V dropped 6 bases and J dropped 0; count of bases not matched to a gene: 10. Germline-derived CDR1 and CDR2 are LNHDA and SQIVND (reference sequence). The CDR3 totals 16 residues. The CDR3 DNA is TGTGCCAGTAGGCCGACAGGGAGTGAGATGAACACTGAAGCTTTCTTT. Protein product: CASRPTGSEMNTEAFF.

This clone was detected a few times. With a much larger clone just one base away, this may be a read error. The sample contains more than one DNA sequence encoding this CDR3. The CDR3 loop is CASSPGTGTEAFF. The CDR3 coding sequence is TGTGCCAGCAGTCCAGGGACGGGCACTGAAGCTTTCTTT. The chain uses TRBV3-1 and TRBJ1-1; D may be TRBD1 (5 bases). In germline, CDR1 is LGHDT, CDR2 YNNKEL (reference sequence). Trimming cost V 6 bases and J 4 bases, with 12 bases left between them. This CDR3 spans 13 amino acids. The entire variable domain, with the rest obtained from reference TRBV3-1 and TRBJ1-1, is as follows: DTAVSQTPKYLVTQMGNDKSIKCEQNLGHDTMYWYKQDSKKFLKIMFSYNNKELIINETVPNRFSPKSPDKAHLNLHINSLELGDSAVYFCASSPGTGTEAFFGQGTRLTVV.

This clone was detected ten times or more. V and J are TRBV18 and TRBJ2-5, with D uncertain. V was trimmed by 3 bases and J by 5 bases, leaving 16 bases between them. The CDR3 is 15 residues long. CDR1 KGHSH and CDR2 LQKENI come from the germline V gene. CDR3 region: CASSPTTSRTETQYF. The CDR3 bases are TGTGCCAGCTCACCGACGACTTCTAGGACGGAGACCCAGTACTTC.

This clone has only a few counts. The junction does not match germline at one end; this may be a read error. The rearrangement links TRBV2 to TRBJ1-2; no reliable D call. This CDR3 has 14 amino acids. The germline V gene encodes CDR1 SNHLY and CDR2 FYNNEI. The CDR3 DNA sequence: TGTGCCAGCATCCGAACAGTGGAAGACTATGGCCACACCTTC. Protein product: CASIRTVEDYGHTF.

At least ten counts were recorded for this clone. J is TRBJ1-3 and V is TRBV6-1; D is uncertain. With 7 bases removed from V and 0 bases from J, the gap between germline ends came to 13 bases. This CDR3 is built from 15 residues. The germline CDR1 and CDR2 sequences are MNHNS and SASEGT. CDR3 nucleotide sequence: TGTGCCAGCAACCCGGACCCTGGCTCTGGAAACACCATATATTTT. This encodes CASNPDPGSGNTIYF.

With regard to this clone: With a much larger clone just one base away, this may be a read error. The chain combines TRBV29-1 with TRBJ1-1; 7 nucleotides agree with TRBD1. CDR3 length: 14 amino acids. V was clipped by 8 bases and J by 1 base; unmatched bases: 10. Germline V gene sequence: CDR1 SQVTM, CDR2 ANQGSEA. CDR3 protein: CSSHRRQGNTEAFF. Here the CDR3 DNA reads TGCAGCTCCCACCGTCGACAGGGGAACACTGAAGCTTTCTTT.

This clone has at least ten counts. The chain combines TRBV12-3 or TRBV12-4 with TRBJ1-2; 7 nucleotides align to TRBD1. V dropped 6 bases and J dropped 5; count of bases not matched to a gene: 9. CDR3 size: 14 residues. This chain's CDR3 is CASSRRGGAYGYTF. CDR3 nucleotide sequence: TGTGCCAGCAGCCGCAGGGGGGGGGCTTATGGCTACACCTTC.

This clone was picked up many times. The rearrangement links TRBV20-1 to TRBJ2-7; tentatively, D is TRBD2 (6 bases). V was clipped by 6 bases and J by 5 bases, with 17 bases between them. Germline CDR1 DFQATT, CDR2 SNEGSKA (reference sequence). CDR3 length: 13 amino acids. The CDR3, as DNA: TGCAGTGCAGGGCTGGGGGGAGAGGACGAGCAGTACTTC. Amino acids: CSAGLGGEDEQYF.

A word on this clone: This may be a read error: a much more frequent sequence differs by one nucleotide. The chain has TRBV5-5 and TRBJ2-1; 11 bases match TRBD2. Germline V gene sequence: CDR1 SGHKS, CDR2 YYEKEE (reference sequence). This CDR3 spans 15 amino acids. The CDR3 here is CAGSGFSGGANEQFF. CDR3 DNA sequence: TGTGCCGGCAGCGGCTTTAGCGGGGGGGCGAATGAGCAGTTCTTC.

This clone was recorded a few times. The chain is built from TRBV20-1 and TRBJ2-1, with a tentative D call TRBD2 (7 bases). There are 15 residues in the CDR3. The V gene's germline CDR1 is DFQATT and CDR2 SNEGSKA (reference sequence). Trimming cost V 0 bases and J 12 bases, with 21 bases left between them. CDR3 residues: CSARDQRSGGGRQFF. DNA for the CDR3: TGCAGTGCTAGAGATCAGAGAAGCGGCGGGGGCCGGCAGTTCTTC.

In its sample, this clone was seen many times. V and J are TRBV2 and TRBJ1-1; maybe TRBD1 (5 bases). Germline-derived CDR1 and CDR2 are SNHLY and FYNNEI. Deletions cut 8 bases from V and 3 bases from J, with 16 bases between. This CDR3 comprises 14 residues. CDR3 sequence (DNA): TGTGCCAGCGTCGGGCAGGGATCGGACACTGAAGCTTTCTTT. Translation: CASVGQGSDTEAFF.

This clone appeared many times. This chain joins TRBV19 and TRBJ1-1, with D unclear. The CDR3 consists of 13 residues. The germline V and J ends were trimmed by 7 bases and 5 bases, with 14 bases remaining between them. Germline V gives CDR1 LNHDA, CDR2 SQIVND (reference sequence). The CDR3 is CASMFQGGTEAFF. CDR3 DNA: TGTGCCAGTATGTTCCAAGGAGGGACTGAAGCTTTCTTT.

This clone was counted ten times or more. This sequence may be a read error, since a much larger clone differs from it by one base. Other DNA sequences of this sample code for an identical CDR3. The rearrangement joins TRBV6-4 to TRBJ2-3; maybe TRBD1 (5 bases). V lost 0 bases to trimming and J lost 1 base, with 5 bases between them. The CDR3 runs to 14 residues. CDR1 and CDR2 (germline): MRHNA, SNTAGT. The CDR3 reads CASSDSGGTDTQYF. CDR3 in DNA: TGTGCCAGCAGTGACTCAGGGGGCACAGATACGCAGTATTTT.

Many counts were recorded for this clone. The CDR3 loop is CASSLLAGTSGEQYF. CDR3 coding DNA: TGTGCCAGCAGTTTGCTAGCGGGCACCAGCGGCGAGCAGTACTTC. The V call is TRBV12-3 or TRBV12-4, the J call TRBJ2-7; TRBD2 aligns across 8 bases. Trimming cost V 3 bases and J 6 bases; bases outside gene matches: 10. The CDR3 covers 15 residues.

This clone has at least ten counts. The chain recombines TRBV5-1 with TRBJ2-7; 8 bases line up with TRBD2. From germline, CDR1 is SGHRS and CDR2 YFSETQ. This CDR3 is 13 amino acids long. Unmatched junction bases numbered 6, after V lost 5 bases and J lost 5 bases. The CDR3 sequence: CASRGLGGDEQYF. Here the CDR3 DNA reads TGCGCCAGCAGGGGACTAGGCGGCGACGAGCAGTACTTC.

This chain uses TRBV20-1 with TRBJ1-1; 8 bases align to TRBD1. Looked up from germline, CDR1 is DFQATT and CDR2 is SNEGSKA (reference sequence). This CDR3 has 16 residues. V lost 1 base, J lost 7 bases, and 14 bases stayed unmatched. For the CDR3, the DNA is TGCAGTGCTAGAGGCCTCGACAGGGGAGGTGAGAATGAAGCTTTCTTT. It is translated as CSARGLDRGGENEAFF.

This clone was detected a few times. This clone may be a read error of a much larger clone one base away. The chain employs TRBV6-1 and TRBJ2-3; D may be TRBD2 (5 bases). Germline-derived CDR1 and CDR2 are MNHNS and SASEGT. The CDR3 has 14 residues. V gave up 7 bases and J gave up 6 bases, with 17 bases separating them. The CDR3 loop is CASIPGRGADTQYF. In DNA, the CDR3 is TGTGCCAGCATCCCCGGTCGGGGAGCGGATACGCAGTATTTT.

This clone occurred many times. J is TRBJ2-1 and V is TRBV5-1, with TRBD2 identical over 10 bases. The V segment lost 1 base and the J segment 5 bases; nucleotides outside the gene matches: 12. This CDR3 has 18 residues. Germline CDR1 SGHRS, CDR2 YFSETQ. CDR3 loop: CASSLSVLAGAQHNEQFF. The CDR3 bases are TGCGCCAGCAGCTTGTCCGTCCTAGCGGGGGCTCAACACAATGAGCAGTTCTTC.